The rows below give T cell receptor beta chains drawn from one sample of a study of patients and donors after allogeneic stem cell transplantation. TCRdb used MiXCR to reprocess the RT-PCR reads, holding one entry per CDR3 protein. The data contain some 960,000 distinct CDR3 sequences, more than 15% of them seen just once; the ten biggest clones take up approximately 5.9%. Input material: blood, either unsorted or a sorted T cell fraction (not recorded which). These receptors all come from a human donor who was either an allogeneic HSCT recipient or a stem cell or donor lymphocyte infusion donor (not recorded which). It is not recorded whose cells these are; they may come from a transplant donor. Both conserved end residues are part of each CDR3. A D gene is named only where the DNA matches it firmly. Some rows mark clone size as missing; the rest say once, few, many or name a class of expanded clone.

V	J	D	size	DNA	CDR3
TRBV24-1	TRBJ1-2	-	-	TGTGCCACCAGTGATGCCCGGGACGGATATGGCTACACCTTC	CATSDARDGYGYTF
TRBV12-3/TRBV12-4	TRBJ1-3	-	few	TGTGCCAGCAGTTTAGGGGCATCTTACACCATATATTTT	CASSLGASYTIYF
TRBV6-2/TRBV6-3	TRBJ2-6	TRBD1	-	TGTGCCATCCGACAGGGAAGTGGGGCCAACGTCCTGACTTTC	CAIRQGSGANVLTF
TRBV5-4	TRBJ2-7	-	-	TGTGCCAGCAGCCCCTCTGTGAGCATCGCCTACGAGCAGTACTTC	CASSPSVSIAYEQYF
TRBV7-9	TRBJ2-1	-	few	TGTGCCAGCAGCGGGAGAACCTCCTACAATGAGCAGTTCTTC	CASSGRTSYNEQFF
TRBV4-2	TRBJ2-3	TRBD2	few	TGTGCCAGCAGGGGGGAGCGGGGGATGGCAGATACGCAGTATTTT	CASRGERGMADTQYF
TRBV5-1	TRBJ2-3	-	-	TGCGCCAGCAGCAGAAGCAGCTCTAGCACAGATACGCAGTATTTT	CASSRSSSSTDTQYF
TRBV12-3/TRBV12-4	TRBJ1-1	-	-	TGTGCCAGCGCCCCGGGACTGCCGAACACTGAAGCTTTCTTT	CASAPGLPNTEAFF
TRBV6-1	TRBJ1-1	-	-	TGTGCCAGCAGTGGGGGGGGGCCGAGGACTGAAGCTTTCTTT	CASSGGGPRTEAFF
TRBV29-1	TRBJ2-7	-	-	TGCAGCGTTGAAAAATATAGCCAGGGGAGCTCCTACGAGCAGTACTTC	CSVEKYSQGSSYEQYF
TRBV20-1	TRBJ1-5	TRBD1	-	TGCAGTGCTAGGTCCGGGACAGGGACGAATCAGCCCCAGCATTTT	CSARSGTGTNQPQHF
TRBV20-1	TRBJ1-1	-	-	TGCAGTGCTTCTCAGGTTCGGGGTGAAGCTTTCTTT	CSASQVRGEAFF
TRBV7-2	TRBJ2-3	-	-	TGTGCCAGCAGCTTATACAGGGTGGCAGATACGCAGTATTTT	CASSLYRVADTQYF
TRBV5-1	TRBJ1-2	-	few	TGCGCCAGCACTAAATCCGGGGCCGGCGACTATGGCTACACCTTC	CASTKSGAGDYGYTF
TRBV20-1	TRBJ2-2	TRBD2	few	TGCAGTGCTAGGAGGGCGGGAGGAGTCAGCGGGGAGCTGTTTTTT	CSARRAGGVSGELFF
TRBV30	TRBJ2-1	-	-	TGTGCCTGGCCCCCTAAGTTCTTC	CAWPPKFF
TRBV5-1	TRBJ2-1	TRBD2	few	TGCGCCAGCAGCTTGGGGGGCGGGAGGGCCATCGATGAGCAGTTCTTC	CASSLGGGRAIDEQFF
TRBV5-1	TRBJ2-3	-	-	TGCGCCAGCAATCGTGACGCAGATACGCAGTATTTT	CASNRDADTQYF
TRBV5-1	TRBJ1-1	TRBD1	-	TGCGCCAGCAGCTCGGCGACAGGGCAGACTGAAGCTTTCTTT	CASSSATGQTEAFF
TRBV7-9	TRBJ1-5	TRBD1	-	TGTGCCAGCAGCTCCCCGGTTGGGACAGGGGACAATCAGCCCCAGCATTTT	CASSSPVGTGDNQPQHF
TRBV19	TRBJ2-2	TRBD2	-	TGTGCCAGTAGTGGTGGCGGGAGGGCAACACCCGGGGAGCTGTTTTTT	CASSGGGRATPGELFF
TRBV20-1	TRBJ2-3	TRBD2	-	TGCAGTGCTAGAGTCCACGGGACTAAACGAGATACGCAGTATTTT	CSARVHGTKRDTQYF
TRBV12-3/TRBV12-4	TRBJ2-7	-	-	TGTGCCAGCAGTTTTTCGACCGGCTACGAGCAGTACTTC	CASSFSTGYEQYF
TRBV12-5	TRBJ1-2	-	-	TGTGCTAGTGGTTTGATCTCGAGGGGGGGACATAACTATGGCTACACCTTC	CASGLISRGGHNYGYTF
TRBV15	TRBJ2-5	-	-	TGTGCCACCAGCAGAGAGGAGGGAGAGACCCAGTACTTC	CATSREEGETQYF
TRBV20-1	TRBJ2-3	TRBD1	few	TGCAGTGCTAGAGATCCGGGACAGGGAACAGATACGCAGTATTTT	CSARDPGQGTDTQYF
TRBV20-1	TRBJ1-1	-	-	TGCAGTGCTAGAGGTGGGGGAGGGGGCACTGAAGCTTTCTTT	CSARGGGGGTEAFF
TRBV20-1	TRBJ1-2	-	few	TGCAGTGCTGCCGGTCTCTATGGCTACACCTTC	CSAAGLYGYTF
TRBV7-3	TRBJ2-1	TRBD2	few	TGTGCCAGCAGCTTATCGTCCAGCGGGAGATGGGACAATGAGCAGTTCTTC	CASSLSSSGRWDNEQFF
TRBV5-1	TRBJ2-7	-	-	TGCGCCAGCAGCTTGGGGCCAGGGGACTACTCCTACGAGCAGTACTTC	CASSLGPGDYSYEQYF
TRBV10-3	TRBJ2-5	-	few	TGTGCCATCAGCCAACAGGGTCGGGAGACCCAGTACTTC	CAISQQGRETQYF
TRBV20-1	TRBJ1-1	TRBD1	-	TGCAGTGCTAGGAATAACAGGGGCGTGGGCACTGAAGCTTTCTTT	CSARNNRGVGTEAFF
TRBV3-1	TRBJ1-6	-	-	TGTGCCAGCAGCCGCATAGCTAATTCACCCCTCCACTTT	CASSRIANSPLHF